What follows describes a single T cell receptor beta chain. Its antigen is still unknown. One base away there is no much larger clone; base qualities are not given. This entry is derived from a study of T cell repertoires in Merkel cell carcinoma (dated by TCRdb to the late 2010s). A note on the overall study: Patients who had received intralesional immunotherapy or systemic immune checkpoint blockade ahead of the biopsy were left out. A diagnosis of MCPyV-positive Merkel cell carcinoma and successful in vitro expansion of tumor-infiltrating lymphocytes were required for inclusion. MCPyV-specific clonotypes were first defined by tetramer sorting, cloning and paired TCR sequencing of expanded tumor-infiltrating lymphocytes.

The paper as a whole reports these results and caveats: The study did not examine normal tissue biopsies.

The immunoSEQ assay was used for TRB CDR3 sequencing and data processing of tumor genomic DNA. Not all clones reach the TCRdb copy of this immuneACCESS table, which keeps in-frame sequences only. Checked studies attribute under half of the gap to unresolved V genes and leave the rest unexplained. The sample includes roughly 14,000 clones, with 65% to 85% observed a single time. Clones ranked in the top ten supply about a sixth of the sample. In the germline V gene, CDR1 corresponds to SGHRS and CDR2 to YFSETQ. Inclusive of the bounding cysteine and phenylalanine, the CDR3 is 13 residues long. The entry retains the CDR3 DNA only, 39 bases that are in frame from base 1. V and J are truncated by 0 bases and 7 bases respectively, leaving an intervening sequence of 10 bases. Biopsy-confirmed MCPyV-positive Merkel cell carcinoma was present in the study subjects, and positive serum antibodies to T-antigen were found in every subject. Genomic DNA was extracted from a handful of adjacent 10-micron frozen tumor sections without any cell sorting or culture. Roughly 5 x 5 x 5 mm of tumor biopsy tissue was frozen in optimal cutting temperature compound. In the frozen biopsy, scout sections stained with hematoxylin and eosin confirmed plenty of Merkel cell carcinoma along with infiltrating cells.

Specimen: tumor tissue. Rearrangement joined TRBV5-1 to TRBJ1-2; the D gene cannot be named for sure. The sequence was obtained from an adult with Merkel cell carcinoma. The CDR3 protein: CASSLAEGIGYTF. At the DNA level, the sequence is TGCGCCAGCAGCTTGGCGGAGGGTATTGGCTACACCTTC.